A single sample gave rise to the 32 T cell receptor beta chains below, sequenced in a study of T-cell memory formation after mild COVID-19 (dated by TCRdb to 2020 to 2022). Receptor libraries were prepared by 5' RACE. The data were produced on an Illumina NovaSeq 6000. TCRdb applied fastp at Q25 and MiXCR to the public reads, then kept only in-frame beta chains. Merged by CDR3 protein, the rows form single entries marked with the most common genes and DNA. In this sample the table shows about 110,000 distinct CDR3 sequences, 18% of which occur a single time. Roughly 5.5% of the sample lies in the top ten. The sequenced sample was PBMCs or a T cell subset sorted from them (not recorded which). These receptors came from a man in his late teens or twenties who had mild COVID-19 (a few samples of this study predate the infection). The sample titles of this study are shuffled in the database, so cell type and time point are left out; the donor was told from shared clones.

This clonotype has more than one count but fewer than ten. This CDR3 reads CASSPRTSGGAVDTQYF. CDR3 bases: TGTGCCAGCAGCCCGAGGACTAGCGGGGGGGCCGTTGATACGCAGTATTTT. The chain recombines TRBV7-2 with TRBJ2-3; TRBD2 agrees at 15 bases. Germline CDR1 reads SGHTA; CDR2 reads FQGNSA. This CDR3 region has 17 residues. Unmatched junction bases numbered 9, after V lost 5 bases and J lost 6 bases.

The V and J genes are TRBV28 and TRBJ1-1; D is unclear. The germline V gene encodes CDR1 MDHEN and CDR2 SYDVKM. The CDR3 sequence is 11 residues long. The V end was cut by 6 bases, the J end by 8 bases, with 10 bases between. The CDR3 DNA sequence: TGTGCCAGCAGCCACCAGAGGGAAGCTTTCTTT. Amino acid sequence: CASSHQREAFF.

The chain joins TRBV5-6 to TRBJ1-5; D uncertain. Deletions cut 0 bases from V and 5 bases from J, with 12 bases between. Germline V gene lookup returns CDR1 SGHDT and CDR2 YYEEEE. There are 15 residues in the CDR3. The CDR3 DNA sequence: TGTGCCAGCAGCTTGGCCTGGCGGGTGGATCAGCCCCAGCATTTT. This translates into CASSLAWRVDQPQHF.

The J gene is TRBJ1-1, the V gene TRBV2; the match to TRBD1 covers 7 bases. The germline V gene encodes CDR1 SNHLY and CDR2 FYNNEI. This CDR3 spans 14 amino acids. With V trimmed by 6 bases and J by 0 bases, 4 bases remained unmatched. The DNA for the CDR3 is TGTGCCAGCAGGCCGGGACAGTTGAACACTGAAGCTTTCTTT. Encoded protein: CASRPGQLNTEAFF. The full variable domain, completed using reference TRBV2 and TRBJ1-1, is EPEVTQTPSHQVTQMGQEVILRCVPISNHLYFYWYRQILGQKVEFLVSFYNNEISEKSEIFDDQFSVERPDGSNFTLKIRSTKLEDSAMYFCASRPGQLNTEAFFGQGTRLTVV.

The chain employs TRBV7-3 and TRBJ2-2; perhaps D is TRBD1 or TRBD2 (5 bases each). V shed 2 bases and J shed 3 bases, with 10 bases lying between them. The CDR3 sequence is 15 residues long. The V gene's germline CDR1 is SGHTA and CDR2 FQGTGA. CDR3 coding DNA: TGTGCCAGCAGCTTACTCCGGGGCCACACCGGGGAGCTGTTTTTT. Residues: CASSLLRGHTGELFF.

The chain has TRBV20-1 and TRBJ2-3, with 8 bases lining up with TRBD2. The ends lost 5 bases at V and 1 base at J; junction bases unmatched: 8. There are 15 residues in the CDR3. Germline CDR1 is DFQATT and CDR2 is SNEGSKA (reference sequence). The CDR3 is CSALIYSGGTDTQYF. DNA of the CDR3: TGCAGTGCTTTAATATATAGCGGGGGCACAGATACGCAGTATTTT.

The table lists this clonotype with a few counts. J is TRBJ1-6 and V is TRBV2; 7 nucleotides line up with TRBD1. The CDR3 length is 17 residues. Losses at the gene ends were 2 bases for V and 7 bases for J; bases not matched to a gene: 11. Germline V gene lookup returns CDR1 SNHLY and CDR2 FYNNEI. CDR3 DNA: TGTGCCAGCAGTGAAAACGGGCCGGGCAGGGGGAATTCACCCCTCCACTTT. Translating it yields CASSENGPGRGNSPLHF. The full variable domain, with the rest looked up from reference TRBV2 and TRBJ1-6, is EPEVTQTPSHQVTQMGQEVILRCVPISNHLYFYWYRQILGQKVEFLVSFYNNEISEKSEIFDDQFSVERPDGSNFTLKIRSTKLEDSAMYFCASSENGPGRGNSPLHFGNGTRLTVT.

This clonotype appeared a few times. This sequence joins TRBV11-2 and TRBJ2-5; 7 bases match TRBD2. The germline V gene encodes CDR1 SGHAT and CDR2 FQNNGV. The CDR3 loop spans 16 amino acids. V gave up 6 bases and J gave up 1 base; unmatched junction bases: 11. The CDR3 sequence: CASRNPGRGGQETQYF. The CDR3 coding sequence is TGTGCCAGCAGGAACCCAGGGAGGGGAGGCCAAGAGACCCAGTACTTC. The whole variable domain, remainder taken from reference TRBV11-2 and TRBJ2-5, is EAGVAQSPRYKIIEKRQSVAFWCNPISGHATLYWYQQILGQGPKLLIQFQNNGVVDDSQLPKDRFSAERLKGVDSTLKIQPAKLEDSAVYLCASRNPGRGGQETQYFGPGTRLLVL.

The CDR3 DNA sequence: TGTGCCAGCTCCCCCGGGACCAGACTTTACGAGCAGTACTTC. Its translation is CASSPGTRLYEQYF. The J gene is TRBJ2-7, the V gene TRBV18, with D perhaps being TRBD1 or TRBD2 (5 bases each). The CDR3 consists of 14 residues. Germline CDR1 is KGHSH and CDR2 is LQKENI. With 6 bases removed from V and 4 bases from J, the gap between germline ends came to 16 bases. Filled out from reference TRBV18 and TRBJ2-7, the complete variable domain reads NAGVMQNPRHLVRRRGQEARLRCSPMKGHSHVYWYRQLPEEGLKFMVYLQKENIIDESGMPKERFSAEFPKEGPSILRIQQVVRGDSAAYFCASSPGTRLYEQYFGPGTRLTVT.

This clonotype was seen only a few times. The rearrangement links TRBV5-1 to TRBJ1-3; D call uncertain. Deletions cut 1 base from V and 0 bases from J, with 2 bases between. Germline V gene lookup returns CDR1 SGHRS and CDR2 YFSETQ. The CDR3 loop spans 13 amino acids. CDR3 sequence: CASSLHSGNTIYF. The CDR3 region has the DNA TGCGCCAGCAGCTTGCACTCTGGAAACACCATATATTTT.

This clonotype has at least ten counts. V and J are TRBV7-9 and TRBJ1-5; D gene ambiguous. Germline V gene sequence: CDR1 SEHNR, CDR2 FQNEAQ (reference sequence). The CDR3 has 14 amino acids. V dropped 6 bases and J dropped 4 bases, with 13 bases sitting between them. CDR3 sequence: CASSKASGNQPQHF. The CDR3 DNA sequence: TGTGCCAGCAGTAAGGCCTCGGGGAATCAGCCCCAGCATTTT.

The V and J genes are TRBV20-1 and TRBJ2-7; 11 nucleotides line up with TRBD1. CDR1 and CDR2 from the germline V gene are DFQATT and SNEGSKA (reference sequence). CDR3 size: 16 residues. The J segment lost 4 bases and the V segment lost 0 bases, leaving 8 bases of the junction unmatched. CDR3 sequence (DNA): TGCAGTGCTAGAGATCACCGGGACAGGGGGAGGTACGAGCAGTACTTC. This translates into CSARDHRDRGRYEQYF.

This rearrangement joins TRBV5-1 to TRBJ2-2; maybe TRBD2 (6 bases). CDR1 is SGHRS, CDR2 YFSETQ, per germline. V was shortened by 4 bases and J by 1 base, with 23 bases between the two germline ends. The CDR3 extends over 19 amino acids. CDR3 in DNA: TGCGCCAGCAGCGTCGACCCGGCGGGGCCCAGAAGGAACACCGGGGAGCTGTTTTTT. Its protein product is CASSVDPAGPRRNTGELFF.

This clonotype was found many times. The CDR3 DNA sequence: TGTGCCAGCAGCACCGACCGGGTCCCAGGCCATGAGCAGTTCTTC. Amino acid sequence: CASSTDRVPGHEQFF. The V and J genes are TRBV7-2 and TRBJ2-1; D not certain. This CDR3 comprises 15 residues. V lost 5 bases and J 8 bases, leaving 19 bases between the germline ends. Germline-derived CDR1 and CDR2 are SGHTA and FQGNSA.

This clonotype has only a few counts. The rearrangement uses TRBV5-5 and TRBJ2-1; TRBD1 matches at 10 bases. The germline CDR1 and CDR2 sequences are SGHKS and YYEKEE (reference sequence). This CDR3 has 13 residues. V trimming: 3 bases; J trimming: 9 bases; junction bases outside the gene matches: 3. Here the CDR3 reads CASSWTGGGEQFF. CDR3 nucleotides: TGTGCCAGCAGCTGGACAGGGGGGGGTGAGCAGTTCTTC.

This chain connects TRBV4-2 to TRBJ2-3; 10 bases line up with TRBD2. The germline V gene encodes CDR1 LGHNA and CDR2 YNFKEQ. With 0 bases clipped from V and 4 bases from J, the junction kept 1 base outside the gene matches. The CDR3 runs to 15 residues. The CDR3 is CASSQEAGGPDTQYF. For the CDR3, the DNA is TGTGCCAGCAGCCAAGAAGCGGGGGGGCCAGATACGCAGTATTTT.

This rearrangement joins TRBV10-3 to TRBJ2-3; D is undetermined. Germline V CDR1 and CDR2: ENHRY, SYGVKD. The CDR3 totals 11 residues. The V gene lost 10 bases and the J gene lost 6 bases, with 11 bases spanning the gap. CDR3 sequence: CATYRGDTQYF. The DNA of the CDR3 is TGTGCCACTTACCGAGGTGATACGCAGTATTTT.

Only a few counts were recorded for this clonotype. V is TRBV6-2 or TRBV6-3 and J is TRBJ2-7; D is undetermined. Per germline, CDR1 MNHEY and CDR2 SVGEGT. This CDR3 spans 10 amino acids. Trimming cost V 5 bases and J 4 bases, with 3 bases left between them. Written as DNA, the CDR3 is TGTGCCAGCAGTCATTACGAGCAGTACGTC. It translates to CASSHYEQYV.

This clonotype was detected many times. The chain carries TRBV7-6 and TRBJ2-5; 7 nucleotides align to TRBD1. CDR3 length: 15 residues. The germline V gene encodes CDR1 SGHVS and CDR2 FNYEAQ. J was trimmed by 4 bases and V by 2 bases; bases with no gene match: 7. The DNA for the CDR3 is TGTGCCAGCAGCTTATGGTCAGGGGGTAGAGAGACCCAGTACTTC. Translated, it gives CASSLWSGGRETQYF.

The CDR3 nucleotides are TGCAGTGCTAGAGATCCGGTAAAACCAGGGGGAGCTTTCTTT. The encoded protein is CSARDPVKPGGAFF. The chain is built from TRBV20-1 and TRBJ1-1; 7 bases are a match to TRBD1. The CDR3 has 14 residues. Trimming took 0 bases from V and 10 from J; bases not matched to a gene: 11. Germline CDR1 is DFQATT and CDR2 is SNEGSKA (reference sequence).

The chain uses TRBV19 and TRBJ2-2; 11 nucleotides align to TRBD1. Germline V gene lookup returns CDR1 LNHDA and CDR2 SQIVND (reference sequence). The V and J ends lost 3 bases and 6 bases, in that order; junction bases with no gene match: 0. This CDR3 has 14 residues. The CDR3 DNA follows: TGTGCCAGTAGTATGGGACAGGGGGCCGGGGAGCTGTTTTTT. This translates into CASSMGQGAGELFF.

This clonotype was observed a few times. The chain combines TRBV12-3 or TRBV12-4 with TRBJ1-5; 10 positions match TRBD1. The ends lost 6 bases at V and 5 bases at J; junction bases unmatched: 7. The CDR3 sequence is 15 residues long. The CDR3 sequence is CASRLTGGWDQPQHF. Here the CDR3 DNA reads TGTGCCAGCAGGTTGACAGGGGGCTGGGATCAGCCCCAGCATTTT.

This chain links TRBV5-1 with TRBJ2-2; maybe TRBD1 (5 bases). Germline CDR1 and CDR2: SGHRS and YFSETQ. This CDR3 comprises 13 residues. Trimming took off 5 bases at V and 5 bases at J, with 10 bases between the two ends. The CDR3 protein is CASSTGRTGELFF. The CDR3 DNA reads TGCGCCAGCAGTACAGGACGGACCGGGGAGCTGTTTTTT. The whole variable domain, filled in from reference TRBV5-1 and TRBJ2-2, reads KAGVTQTPRYLIKTRGQQVTLSCSPISGHRSVSWYQQTPGQGLQFLFEYFSETQRNKGNFPGRFSGRQFSNSRSEMNVSTLELGDSALYLCASSTGRTGELFFGEGSRLTVL.

This clonotype was seen many times. The J gene is TRBJ2-2, the V gene TRBV12-3 or TRBV12-4; D not certain. The V end was cut by 6 bases, the J end by 2 bases, with 7 bases between. CDR3 length: 13 amino acids. In DNA, the CDR3 is TGTGCCAGCAGCCCGGAAAACACCGGGGAGCTGTTTTTT. The encoded protein is CASSPENTGELFF.

This clonotype was seen a handful of times. This sequence joins TRBV7-2 and TRBJ2-2, with D perhaps assigned TRBD1 or TRBD2 (5 bases each). The CDR3 contains 15 residues. V lost 7 bases and J 6 bases, leaving 18 bases between the germline ends. Germline loops: CDR1 SGHTA, CDR2 FQGNSA. This chain's CDR3 is CASTPRGLDAGELFF. Written as DNA, the CDR3 is TGTGCCAGCACCCCCCGGGGCCTCGACGCCGGGGAGCTGTTTTTT.

This clonotype was seen more than once but under ten times. The chain uses TRBV5-1 and TRBJ1-6; 7 bases match TRBD1. This CDR3 comprises 15 residues. Losses at the gene ends were 0 bases for V and 14 bases for J; bases not matched to a gene: 11. Looked up from germline, CDR1 is SGHRS and CDR2 is YFSETQ. The CDR3 sequence: CASSLAGQRPQALHF. Written as DNA, the CDR3 is TGCGCCAGCAGCTTGGCGGGACAGCGACCTCAGGCCCTCCACTTT.

This clonotype was detected ten times or more. This chain connects TRBV2 to TRBJ2-5; D not certain. From germline, CDR1 is SNHLY and CDR2 FYNNEI. Trimming took 6 bases from V and 2 from J, leaving 10 bases between them. This CDR3 has 13 amino acids. CDR3 protein: CASSAGSQETQYF. In DNA form, the CDR3 reads TGTGCCAGCAGCGCCGGGTCTCAAGAGACCCAGTACTTC.

This clonotype was counted a single time. This chain uses TRBV29-1 with TRBJ2-3, with 7 positions matching TRBD2. Germline trimming cut 6 bases from V and 4 bases from J; bases unmatched to any gene: 4. This CDR3 is 12 amino acids long. Germline V gene sequence: CDR1 SQVTM, CDR2 ANQGSEA. The DNA of the CDR3 is TGCAGCGTCCAACGGGGGGCAGATACGCAGTATTTT. Encoded protein: CSVQRGADTQYF.

This clonotype was seen more than once but under ten times. The chain couples TRBV28 to TRBJ2-5; perhaps TRBD2 as D (5 bases). The CDR3 is 16 residues long. The germline V gene has CDR1 MDHEN and CDR2 SYDVKM. Trimming cost V 5 bases and J 4 bases, with 20 bases left between them. The CDR3 coding sequence is TGTGCCAGCAGTCCCTGGACCCTACTCGGAGGAGAGACCCAGTACTTC. Translating gives CASSPWTLLGGETQYF.

This clonotype was counted ten times or more. The chain has TRBV7-2 and TRBJ2-2; D gene uncertain. Germline CDR1 reads SGHTA; CDR2 reads FQGNSA. The germline V and J ends were trimmed by 3 bases and 2 bases, with 4 bases remaining between them. The CDR3 spans 13 residues. CDR3: CASSFGNTGELFF. For the CDR3, the DNA is TGTGCCAGCAGCTTTGGAAACACCGGGGAGCTGTTTTTT.

This clonotype was found a few times. CDR3 region: CASSQAGNQPQHF. In nucleotides, the CDR3 is TGTGCCAGCAGCCAAGCAGGGAACCAGCCCCAGCATTTT. The chain links TRBV11-1 to TRBJ1-5, with a possible D match to TRBD1 (5 bases). This CDR3 has 13 residues. Trimming shortened V by 5 bases and J by 7 bases, and 12 bases separated the two germline ends. The V gene's germline CDR1 is SGHAT and CDR2 FQDESV (reference sequence).

V usage is TRBV7-2 and J usage is TRBJ2-1, with TRBD2 matching over 11 bases. Trimming cost V 4 bases and J 5 bases; bases outside gene matches: 10. Germline V gene sequence: CDR1 SGHTA, CDR2 FQGNSA. This CDR3 has 17 amino acids. CDR3 nucleotide sequence: TGTGCCAGCAGCTCACCCCTAGGGACTAGCGGTCACAATGAGCAGTTCTTC. Translating gives CASSSPLGTSGHNEQFF.